These 8 T cell receptor beta chains were all obtained from the same sample, sequenced in a study of shared clonotypes between healthy human individuals (dated by TCRdb to about 2020). Preparation of the library involved the immunoSEQ multiplex PCR assay. TCRdb's version of the immuneACCESS table is confined to in-frame rearrangements and falls short of the full clone set. An unresolved V gene accounts for under half of the shortfall where checked; the remainder is of unknown origin. Present in this sample are hundreds of thousands of clones, 60% to 80% of which were seen just once. The ten biggest clones cover around 1.8% of the sample. Sequencing was performed on memory CD4+ T cells sorted from blood. The cell subset or site tag for this specimen amounts to: CD45RA-negative fraction. The receptor source for this set is a woman aged 25 to 45 in good health.

J is TRBJ2-5 and V is TRBV27; 11 bases are a match to TRBD2. CDR1 is MNHEY and CDR2 is SMNVEV in the germline V gene (reference sequence). The CDR3 is 16 amino acids. V lost 5 bases, J lost 1 base, and 6 bases stayed unmatched. The CDR3, as DNA: TGTGCCAGCAGTCCCCGACTAGCGGGGACCCAAGAGACCCAGTACTTC. It yields the protein CASSPRLAGTQETQYF.

This chain links TRBV2 with TRBJ1-4; 9 positions agree with TRBD1. The CDR3 length is 20 residues. The V segment lost 6 bases and the J segment 3 bases; nucleotides outside the gene matches: 20. Germline assignment: CDR1 SNHLY and CDR2 FYNNEI. The CDR3 loop is CASRFPSAGQGLGANEKLFF. The CDR3, as DNA: TGTGCCAGCAGATTTCCCTCCGCGGGACAGGGACTAGGGGCTAATGAAAAACTGTTTTTT.

This chain uses TRBV5-6 with TRBJ2-3; TRBD1 aligns across 7 bases. The CDR3 length is 15 residues. Germline trimming cut 5 bases from V and 2 bases from J; bases unmatched to any gene: 8. Germline V CDR1 and CDR2: SGHDT, YYEEEE. The DNA of the CDR3 is TGTGCCAGCAGTTCACCGGGACAGAACACAGATACGCAGTATTTT. Translated: CASSSPGQNTDTQYF.

A remark on this clone: This specimen includes other DNA sequences encoding the same CDR3. The chain employs TRBV6-6 and TRBJ1-1; unclear D gene. Between the trimmed V and J ends, which lost 3 bases and 1 base, there was a span of 3 bases. Germline V gene lookup returns CDR1 MNHNY and CDR2 SVGAGI (reference sequence). This CDR3 has 12 amino acids. CDR3 in DNA: TGTGCCAGCAGTTATCAGAACACTGAAGCTTTCTTT. Translating it yields CASSYQNTEAFF.

This rearrangement joins TRBV25-1 to TRBJ2-7; D assignment may be TRBD1 or TRBD2 (5 bases each). Germline V gene data show CDR1 as MGHDK and CDR2 as SYGVNS. V lost 6 bases to trimming and J lost 1 base, with 19 bases between them. CDR3 length: 16 amino acids. CDR3 sequence reads: CASSVDPGTGSYEQYF. The CDR3 bases are TGTGCCAGCAGCGTTGATCCCGGGACGGGTTCCTACGAGCAGTACTTC.

A note on this clone: Different DNA sequences within this sample yield the same CDR3. The chain has TRBV6-6 and TRBJ2-6; D may be TRBD1 (6 bases). CDR1 MNHNY and CDR2 SVGAGI come from the germline V gene (reference sequence). This CDR3 comprises 15 residues. V lost 4 bases and J 2 bases, leaving 9 bases between the germline ends. This CDR3 is CASSSQGTGANVLTF. Here the CDR3 DNA reads TGTGCCAGCAGTTCCCAGGGGACTGGGGCCAACGTCCTGACTTTC.

This clone was detected a few times. The rearrangement joins TRBV7-9 to TRBJ2-7; D possibly corresponds to TRBD1 (5 bases). This CDR3 has 14 amino acids. V lost 1 base and J lost 6, with 13 bases in between. Germline-derived CDR1 and CDR2 are SEHNR and FQNEAQ (reference sequence). CDR3 bases: TGTGCCAGCAGCTTAGACGGTCCCCAGGGCGAGCAGTACTTC. Its protein is CASSLDGPQGEQYF.

This clone was seen once. V usage is TRBV2 and J usage is TRBJ2-2; maybe TRBD2 (7 bases). Germline loops: CDR1 SNHLY, CDR2 FYNNEI. This CDR3 is 17 amino acids long. Trimming pared 6 bases from V and 2 bases from J, leaving 19 bases between. CDR3 amino acids: CASRPLRGARNTGELFF. The CDR3 DNA sequence: TGTGCCAGCAGGCCTCTCCGGGGGGCACGAAACACCGGGGAGCTGTTTTTT.